The 22 T cell receptor beta chains given below trace back to one sample, sequenced in a study of OX40 agonist ivuxolimab in advanced cancers. Measured with immunoSEQ multiplex PCR; TCRdb has only the in-frame clones, and not every one. The sample includes 75,000 to 95,000 clones, around 93% seen only once; the top ten take about 0.54%. The source was CD4+ or CD8+ T cells sorted from blood, collected in a trial of the OX40 agonist ivuxolimab. These receptors came from an adult with an advanced solid tumor such as melanoma, head and neck, liver or kidney cancer.

The chain has TRBV7-6 and TRBJ2-7; perhaps TRBD2 as D (6 bases). The CDR3 totals 14 residues. Germline CDR1 is SGHVS and CDR2 is FNYEAQ. V lost 1 base to trimming and J lost 1 base, with 8 bases between them. CDR3 sequence (DNA): TGTGCCAGCAGCTTAGGCGGGACTTCCTACGAGCAGTACTTC. This encodes CASSLGGTSYEQYF.

The chain employs TRBV9 and TRBJ1-1; D is unclear. From germline, CDR1 is SGDLS and CDR2 YYNGEE. CDR3 length: 16 residues. V gave up 0 bases and J gave up 1 base, with 13 bases separating them. In DNA, the CDR3 is TGTGCCAGCAGCGTAGTAAGAACCGGGTGGAACACTGAAGCTTTCTTT. This translates into CASSVVRTGWNTEAFF. The full variable domain, completed using reference TRBV9 and TRBJ1-1, is DSGVTQTPKHLITATGQRVTLRCSPRSGDLSVYWYQQSLDQGLQFLIQYYNGEERAKGNILERFSAQQFPDLHSELNLSSLELGDSALYFCASSVVRTGWNTEAFFGQGTRLTVV.

The V and J genes are TRBV6-1 and TRBJ2-1, with a tentative D call TRBD2 (6 bases). V lost 0 bases and J 3 bases, leaving 9 bases between the germline ends. The CDR3 is made up of 15 amino acids. Germline V lookup: CDR1 MNHNS, CDR2 SASEGT. The CDR3 bases are TGTGCCAGCAGTGAAGCGGGGGGAAACTACAATGAGCAGTTCTTC. This sequence encodes CASSEAGGNYNEQFF.

The chain employs TRBV2 and TRBJ2-2; 11 positions match TRBD2. CDR3 size: 15 residues. Germline CDR1 reads SNHLY; CDR2 reads FYNNEI. V lost 3 bases, J lost 5 bases, and 2 bases stayed unmatched. Written as DNA, the CDR3 is TGTGCCAGCAGTGAGGGACTAGCGGAGACCGGGGAGCTGTTTTTT. It is translated as CASSEGLAETGELFF.

The V and J genes are TRBV4-2 and TRBJ2-6; 9 nucleotides align to TRBD1. V gave up 0 bases and J gave up 0 bases; unmatched junction bases: 6. The CDR3 is 19 amino acids. Per the germline V gene, CDR1 is LGHNA and CDR2 is YNFKEQ. For the CDR3, the DNA is TGTGCCAGCAGCCAAGACCGGGGACAGGGATTCTCTGGGGCCAACGTCCTGACTTTC. Encoded protein: CASSQDRGQGFSGANVLTF.

The chain joins TRBV11-3 to TRBJ1-5, with D unclear. Germline values: CDR1 SGHNT, CDR2 YENEEA. The CDR3 consists of 13 residues. Trimming removed 3 bases at V and 5 bases at J, with 8 bases between. The CDR3 bases are TGTGCCAGCAGCTTCAGACATGATCAGCCCCAGCATTTT. This translates into CASSFRHDQPQHF.

V gene TRBV18 combines with J gene TRBJ2-1; 8 bases align to TRBD1. V was clipped by 0 bases and J by 5 bases; unmatched bases: 9. The CDR3 is 17 residues long. In germline, CDR1 is KGHSH, CDR2 LQKENI. In DNA, the CDR3 is TGTGCCAGCTCACCACCGGCCCGGACAGGGAGAAACAATGAGCAGTTCTTC. It yields the protein CASSPPARTGRNNEQFF.

The V gene is TRBV9, the J gene TRBJ1-2; D perhaps matches TRBD1 (6 bases). The germline V gene has CDR1 SGDLS and CDR2 YYNGEE. V was cut by 4 bases and J by 1 base, with 17 bases left in between. The CDR3 runs to 16 residues. The CDR3 nucleotides are TGTGCCAGCAGCCCCCAAGGACAGCGACTTAACTATGGCTACACCTTC. Residues: CASSPQGQRLNYGYTF.

The chain uses TRBV5-6 and TRBJ2-7, with 13 bases lining up with TRBD2. J lost 1 base, V lost 4 bases, and 5 bases had no gene match. The CDR3 runs 16 residues. Germline V gives CDR1 SGHDT, CDR2 YYEEEE. The DNA of the CDR3 is TGTGCCAGCAGCCGGACGGGACTAGCGGGGTCCTACGAGCAGTACTTC. Translated: CASSRTGLAGSYEQYF.

The gene calls are TRBV7-9 and TRBJ1-4; 8 bases fit TRBD1. The CDR3 runs 15 residues. Trimming cost V 5 bases and J 7 bases; bases outside gene matches: 9. Per the germline V gene, CDR1 is SEHNR and CDR2 is FQNEAQ (reference sequence). DNA for the CDR3: TGTGCCAGCAGCCCCACCCAGGGGGCAAGTGAAAAACTGTTTTTT. Its translation: CASSPTQGASEKLFF. The whole variable domain, remainder taken from reference TRBV7-9 and TRBJ1-4, is DTGVSQNPRHKITKRGQNVTFRCDPISEHNRLYWYRQTLGQGPEFLTYFQNEAQLEKSRLLSDRFSAERPKGSFSTLEIQRTEQGDSAMYLCASSPTQGASEKLFFGSGTQLSVL.

The rearrangement joins TRBV9 to TRBJ2-7; 8 bases align to TRBD1. The V gene end was trimmed by 1 base and the J gene end by 5 bases; junction bases not matched to a gene: 11. The CDR3 runs 16 residues. Germline V lookup: CDR1 SGDLS, CDR2 YYNGEE. The CDR3 loop reads CASSVRDRTIGDEQYF. In DNA, the CDR3 is TGTGCCAGCAGCGTAAGGGACAGGACGATTGGCGACGAGCAGTACTTC. The full variable domain, rest sourced from reference TRBV9 and TRBJ2-7, is DSGVTQTPKHLITATGQRVTLRCSPRSGDLSVYWYQQSLDQGLQFLIQYYNGEERAKGNILERFSAQQFPDLHSELNLSSLELGDSALYFCASSVRDRTIGDEQYFGPGTRLTVT.

The V gene is TRBV5-1, the J gene TRBJ1-4, with 8 positions matching TRBD1. CDR1 and CDR2 from the germline V gene are SGHRS and YFSETQ. The CDR3 is made up of 16 amino acids. V lost 4 bases to trimming and J lost 8 bases; unmatched junction nucleotides: 13. The CDR3 DNA sequence: TGCGCCAGCAGCGCCGGGAGTGGGACAGGTGGGGAAAAACTGTTTTTT. Translating it yields CASSAGSGTGGEKLFF.

The chain employs TRBV7-9 and TRBJ1-3; D ambiguous. CDR1 is SEHNR and CDR2 is FQNEAQ in the germline V gene (reference sequence). The CDR3 contains 14 residues. V was clipped by 1 base and J by 3 bases, with 7 bases between them. CDR3 nucleotide sequence: TGTGCCAGCAGCTTAGGAGGGCTTGGAAACACCATATATTTT. Residues: CASSLGGLGNTIYF.

There are a few counts of this clone. The chain employs TRBV5-8 and TRBJ2-7, with 7 nucleotides matching TRBD2. This CDR3 is 12 amino acids long. The V gene's germline CDR1 is SGHTS and CDR2 YDEGEE. V lost 0 bases, J lost 7 bases, and 1 base stayed unmatched. The CDR3 sequence: CASSLAGREQYF. The CDR3 DNA sequence: TGTGCCAGCAGCTTGGCCGGGAGGGAGCAGTACTTC.

The rearrangement joins TRBV14 to TRBJ2-7; maybe TRBD1 (6 bases). CDR3 size: 15 residues. With 3 bases removed from V and 7 bases from J, the gap between germline ends came to 19 bases. Germline CDR1 SGHDN, CDR2 FVKESK. The CDR3 sequence is CASSQVTGPLREQYF. The CDR3 nucleotides are TGTGCCAGCAGCCAGGTAACAGGGCCTCTGAGAGAGCAGTACTTC.

The chain couples TRBV5-1 to TRBJ2-7, with 9 positions matching TRBD1. The CDR3 is 14 amino acids. From germline, CDR1 is SGHRS and CDR2 YFSETQ. V lost 5 bases and J lost 1; bases outside the gene matches: 4. The DNA of the CDR3 is TGCGCCAGCAGGGGGGACAGGGAATCCTACGAGCAGTACTTC. It specifies CASRGDRESYEQYF.

The chain uses TRBV10-3 and TRBJ2-6, with 8 nucleotides matching TRBD2. Germline V CDR1 and CDR2: ENHRY, SYGVKD. CDR3 length equals 17 residues. The V and J ends lost 3 bases and 0 bases, in that order; junction bases with no gene match: 4. CDR3 residues: CAISEKRESSGANVLTF. The CDR3 DNA reads as TGTGCCATCAGTGAAAAGCGGGAGAGCTCTGGGGCCAACGTCCTGACTTTC.

This chain uses TRBV7-2 with TRBJ2-1; 12 nucleotides align to TRBD2. Losses at the gene ends were 3 bases for V and 2 bases for J; bases not matched to a gene: 8. The germline gives CDR1 SGHTA, CDR2 FQGNSA. This CDR3 has 18 residues. CDR3 in amino acids: CASSFRLAGVGPYNEQFF. Here the CDR3 DNA reads TGTGCCAGCAGCTTCAGACTAGCGGGAGTCGGGCCCTACAATGAGCAGTTCTTC.

The gene calls are TRBV5-1 and TRBJ2-3; 12 bases are shared with TRBD1. V was clipped by 2 bases and J by 6 bases; unmatched bases: 4. The CDR3 is 15 residues long. Germline loops: CDR1 SGHRS, CDR2 YFSETQ. CDR3 amino acids: CASSLGTGGWDTQYF. CDR3 coding DNA: TGCGCCAGCAGCTTAGGGACAGGGGGCTGGGATACGCAGTATTTT.

Details on this clone: Other DNA sequences from this sample encode an identical CDR3 as well. The rearrangement uses TRBV9 and TRBJ2-2; 9 bases are a match to TRBD2. The length of the CDR3 is 16 residues. Germline V CDR1 and CDR2: SGDLS, YYNGEE. V lost 0 bases and J lost 4; bases outside the gene matches: 4. The CDR3 protein is CASSVVAGGGTGELFF. The CDR3 bases are TGTGCCAGCAGCGTAGTGGCGGGAGGGGGCACCGGGGAGCTGTTTTTT. The entire variable domain, with the rest obtained from reference TRBV9 and TRBJ2-2, is as follows: DSGVTQTPKHLITATGQRVTLRCSPRSGDLSVYWYQQSLDQGLQFLIQYYNGEERAKGNILERFSAQQFPDLHSELNLSSLELGDSALYFCASSVVAGGGTGELFFGEGSRLTVL.

In this sample, this clone turned up once. The chain uses TRBV2 and TRBJ1-4, with D perhaps TRBD1 (6 bases). The ends were cut back, 3 bases at V and 8 bases at J, with 13 bases in the middle. Germline assignment: CDR1 SNHLY and CDR2 FYNNEI. The CDR3 is 14 amino acids. CDR3: CASSEVRGVEKLFF. The CDR3 DNA reads TGTGCCAGCAGTGAGGTCAGGGGAGTAGAAAAACTGTTTTTT. Supplemented by reference TRBV2 and TRBJ1-4, the full variable domain reads EPEVTQTPSHQVTQMGQEVILRCVPISNHLYFYWYRQILGQKVEFLVSFYNNEISEKSEIFDDQFSVERPDGSNFTLKIRSTKLEDSAMYFCASSEVRGVEKLFFGSGTQLSVL.

The chain uses TRBV5-1 and TRBJ2-3, with no clear D. Trimming shortened V by 4 bases and J by 0 bases, and 9 bases separated the two germline ends. Germline CDR1 reads SGHRS; CDR2 reads YFSETQ. CDR3 length equals 14 residues. This chain's CDR3 is CASSALSSTDTQYF. The CDR3 region has the DNA TGCGCCAGCAGCGCCCTATCTAGCACAGATACGCAGTATTTT.